One sample yielded the 24 T cell receptor beta chains listed below, sequenced in a study of blood T cell repertoires in COVID-19. Some clones are missing from TCRdb's copy, which holds only in-frame ones; the method was immunoSEQ multiplex PCR. The top ten hold roughly 2.9% of the sample, which has some 150,000 clones, around 79% seen once. Sequencing was done on a sample of PBMCs or T cells enriched from blood (not recorded which). These receptors came from a woman aged 45-59 years who had recovered from COVID-19.

This clone was seen just once. The V call is TRBV5-1, the J call TRBJ2-1; TRBD2 matches at 11 bases. Trimming cost V 4 bases and J 0 bases; bases outside gene matches: 3. Per germline, CDR1 SGHRS and CDR2 YFSETQ. This CDR3 has 16 amino acids. The CDR3 is CASSDGTSGSYNEQFF. The CDR3 nucleotides read TGCGCCAGCAGCGACGGGACTAGCGGCTCCTACAATGAGCAGTTCTTC.

The chain joins TRBV24-1 to TRBJ2-1, with 11 nucleotides matching TRBD1. V trimming: 4 bases; J trimming: 2 bases; junction bases outside the gene matches: 3. Germline CDR1 is KGHDR and CDR2 is SFDVKD. This CDR3 spans 16 amino acids. The CDR3 sequence: CATSDLGQGAYNEQFF. The CDR3 DNA sequence: TGTGCCACCAGTGACCTGGGACAGGGGGCCTACAATGAGCAGTTCTTC.

The gene calls are TRBV2 and TRBJ1-1, with 8 positions matching TRBD1. Trimming removed 6 bases from V and 6 bases from J; junction bases left unmatched: 12. The CDR3 extends over 15 amino acids. Germline V CDR1 and CDR2: SNHLY, FYNNEI. CDR3 protein: CASRTGTGPVAEAFF. DNA for the CDR3: TGTGCCAGCAGGACCGGGACAGGCCCTGTTGCTGAAGCTTTCTTT.

The chain couples TRBV5-1 to TRBJ1-1; D is unresolved. Germline lookup yields CDR1 SGHRS and CDR2 YFSETQ. CDR3 length: 14 amino acids. The V end lost 4 bases, the J end lost 0 bases, and 10 bases lay between the germline ends. DNA of the CDR3: TGCGCCAGCAGCCCCTCCTCGGTGAACACTGAAGCTTTCTTT. Its translation is CASSPSSVNTEAFF.

The J gene is TRBJ1-4, the V gene TRBV7-9, with 9 bases matching TRBD1. V lost 7 bases, J lost 8 bases, and 8 bases stayed unmatched. The CDR3 totals 14 residues. Germline V gives CDR1 SEHNR, CDR2 FQNEAQ (reference sequence). The CDR3 DNA reads TGTGCCAGCATCACGACAGGGGGACAAGAAAAACTGTTTTTT. Translating gives CASITTGGQEKLFF.

The chain employs TRBV30 and TRBJ1-3; D is uncertain. Per germline, CDR1 GTSNPN and CDR2 SVGIG (reference sequence). Trimming took off 0 bases at V and 0 bases at J, with 6 bases between the two ends. The CDR3 runs to 14 residues. The CDR3: CAWSVHLSGNTIYF. The DNA of the CDR3 is TGTGCCTGGAGTGTACATCTCTCTGGAAACACCATATATTTT.

The V gene is TRBV7-9, the J gene TRBJ1-4, with no clear D. Germline assignment: CDR1 SEHNR and CDR2 FQNEAQ (reference sequence). V lost 2 bases, J lost 2 bases, and 6 bases lay in between. The CDR3 sequence is 14 residues long. The CDR3, as DNA: TGTGCCAGCAGCTTAAGTCAGACTAATGAAAAACTGTTTTTT. Encoded protein: CASSLSQTNEKLFF.

A single count supports this clone. This chain joins TRBV30 and TRBJ1-3, with TRBD1 as a possible D gene (6 bases). The CDR3 sequence is 18 residues long. The V end was cut by 3 bases, the J end by 0 bases, with 21 bases between. The germline V gene has CDR1 GTSNPN and CDR2 SVGIG (reference sequence). The CDR3: CAWSFGIVGAYSGNTIYF. The CDR3 bases are TGTGCCTGGAGCTTCGGTATCGTGGGGGCTTACTCTGGAAACACCATATATTTT.

The chain joins TRBV7-6 to TRBJ2-7; 11 bases align to TRBD1. The CDR3 consists of 16 residues. Looked up from germline, CDR1 is SGHVS and CDR2 is FNYEAQ. After removal of 1 base from V and 6 bases from J, the junction contained 8 bases not matched to a gene. CDR3: CASSLVLWDRGTEQYF. CDR3 DNA: TGTGCCAGCAGCTTAGTCTTGTGGGACAGGGGGACCGAGCAGTACTTC.

The chain joins TRBV11-2 to TRBJ1-1, with TRBD1 matching 11 bases. Germline values: CDR1 SGHAT, CDR2 FQNNGV. This CDR3 is built from 15 residues. Trimming cost V 4 bases and J 4 bases; bases outside gene matches: 5. CDR3 sequence reads: CASSSPGTGGTEAFF. For the CDR3, the DNA is TGTGCCAGCAGCTCCCCAGGGACAGGGGGCACTGAAGCTTTCTTT.

The table lists this clone with a few counts. This sequence joins TRBV4-2 and TRBJ2-2, with 7 bases fitting TRBD1. With V trimmed by 8 bases and J by 2 bases, 5 bases remained unmatched. CDR3 length: 14 amino acids. Germline-derived CDR1 and CDR2 are LGHNA and YNFKEQ. The CDR3 bases are TGTGCCAGCCGGGGACAGAAAAACACCGGGGAGCTGTTTTTT. Translating gives CASRGQKNTGELFF.

The rearrangement links TRBV9 to TRBJ1-4; TRBD1 is a possible D gene (6 bases). Germline loops: CDR1 SGDLS, CDR2 YYNGEE. V was pared by 3 bases and J by 3 bases, with 12 bases between. The CDR3 spans 15 residues. This chain's CDR3 is CASSAQGGANEKLFF. CDR3 DNA: TGTGCCAGCAGCGCCCAAGGGGGAGCTAATGAAAAACTGTTTTTT.

V and J are TRBV2 and TRBJ2-3; 7 bases are shared with TRBD2. Trimming cost V 5 bases and J 3 bases; bases outside gene matches: 5. CDR1 and CDR2 from the germline V gene are SNHLY and FYNNEI. This CDR3 contains 14 residues. The CDR3: CASSQGRGTDTQYF. CDR3 DNA sequence: TGTGCCAGCAGTCAAGGGAGGGGAACAGATACGCAGTATTTT.

This clone is a singleton in its sample. V gene TRBV18 combines with J gene TRBJ2-3, with a weak D call TRBD2 (7 bases). The germline V gene has CDR1 KGHSH and CDR2 LQKENI. This CDR3 is 17 amino acids long. V was clipped by 3 bases and J by 5 bases, with 21 bases between them. The DNA of the CDR3 is TGTGCCAGCTCACCCCTGGGGGCGGGGGCAGCAGAAGATACGCAGTATTTT. The encoded protein is CASSPLGAGAAEDTQYF.

CDR3 nucleotide sequence: TGTGCCAGCAGCCGAGGTGGGACAGGGGGCGTCTCTGGGGCCAACGTCCTGACTTTC. Its protein product is CASSRGGTGGVSGANVLTF. V and J are TRBV5-5 and TRBJ2-6; TRBD1 agrees at 12 bases. The germline V gene encodes CDR1 SGHKS and CDR2 YYEKEE (reference sequence). J gave up 0 bases and V 4 bases, and 8 bases lay outside the gene matches. There are 19 residues in the CDR3.

The rearrangement joins TRBV11-1 to TRBJ2-3, with a weak D call TRBD2 (6 bases). Germline V lookup: CDR1 SGHAT, CDR2 FQDESV (reference sequence). The CDR3 extends over 15 amino acids. V was shortened by 6 bases and J by 2 bases, with 15 bases between the two germline ends. The CDR3 region has the DNA TGTGCCAGCAGACCCCCGGGGACTTCCACAGATACGCAGTATTTT. Its protein is CASRPPGTSTDTQYF. Based on the CDR3 plus reference TRBV11-1 and TRBJ2-3, the full variable domain is EAEVAQSPRYKITEKSQAVAFWCDPISGHATLYWYRQILGQGPELLVQFQDESVVDDSQLPKDRFSAERLKGVDSTLKIQPAELGDSAMYLCASRPPGTSTDTQYFGPGTRLTVL.

The rearrangement links TRBV28 to TRBJ2-3, with 7 bases that match TRBD1. V was clipped by 4 bases and J by 3 bases; unmatched bases: 4. The CDR3 extends over 14 amino acids. Germline V gives CDR1 MDHEN, CDR2 SYDVKM. The CDR3 is CASSYDRATDTQYF. The CDR3 DNA reads as TGTGCCAGCAGTTACGACAGGGCTACAGATACGCAGTATTTT.

The chain has TRBV6-2 or TRBV6-3 and TRBJ2-6; D may be TRBD1 (6 bases). V was clipped by 8 bases and J by 2 bases, with 19 bases between them. Germline V gene data show CDR1 as MNHEY and CDR2 as SVGEGT. CDR3 length equals 17 residues. CDR3 sequence reads: CASGPPAHRAGANVLTF. The CDR3 DNA reads TGTGCCAGCGGCCCCCCGGCTCACAGGGCTGGGGCCAACGTCCTGACTTTC.

V usage is TRBV5-1 and J usage is TRBJ2-1; 14 nucleotides match TRBD2. The ends lost 5 bases at V and 7 bases at J; junction bases unmatched: 8. Germline loops: CDR1 SGHRS, CDR2 YFSETQ. The CDR3 runs to 16 residues. Here the CDR3 reads CASREPGLAGVNEQFF. The CDR3 DNA reads as TGCGCCAGCAGGGAGCCGGGACTAGCGGGAGTGAATGAGCAGTTCTTC.

The gene calls are TRBV4-1 and TRBJ1-1, with D maybe TRBD1 (5 bases). The CDR3 consists of 14 residues. Deletions cut 0 bases from V and 1 base from J, with 6 bases between. Germline V gene lookup returns CDR1 MGHRA and CDR2 YSYEKL. CDR3 amino acids: CASSQDRANTEAFF. As DNA, the CDR3 is TGCGCCAGCAGCCAAGACAGGGCGAACACTGAAGCTTTCTTT.

J is TRBJ1-2 and V is TRBV25-1; 10 bases match TRBD1. With V trimmed by 8 bases and J by 1 base, 4 bases remained unmatched. This CDR3 is built from 14 residues. Looked up from germline, CDR1 is MGHDK and CDR2 is SYGVNS. CDR3 loop: CASRGDRGNYGYTF. CDR3 DNA: TGTGCCAGCCGTGGGGACAGGGGTAACTATGGCTACACCTTC.

Written as DNA, the CDR3 is TGTGCCAGCAGTTCTACAGCCGCAACTAATGAAAAACTGTTTTTT. This encodes CASSSTAATNEKLFF. The chain links TRBV2 to TRBJ1-4, with no clear D. The length of the CDR3 is 15 residues. Germline V gives CDR1 SNHLY, CDR2 FYNNEI. The V end was cut by 5 bases, the J end by 0 bases, with 10 bases between.

CDR3 DNA sequence: TGTGCCAGCAGCGTAGGGCAGGGGTGGTACGAGCAGTACTTC. Amino acids: CASSVGQGWYEQYF. V is TRBV9 and J is TRBJ2-7; D is possibly TRBD1 (6 bases). Trimming removed 0 bases at V and 4 bases at J, with 11 bases between. This CDR3 is built from 14 residues. Germline CDR1 reads SGDLS; CDR2 reads YYNGEE.

This clone came up many times. The chain uses TRBV6-1 and TRBJ1-6, with D perhaps matching TRBD1 (6 bases). CDR1 is MNHNS and CDR2 is SASEGT in the germline V gene. Trimming stripped 3 bases from V and 9 bases from J, with 12 bases between. The CDR3 spans 14 residues. The CDR3 reads CASSELGRGSPLHF. The DNA for the CDR3 is TGTGCCAGCAGTGAGTTGGGCAGGGGTTCACCCCTCCACTTT.